This T cell receptor (beta chain) stems from a study of T cells expressing NK-cell markers. About the study: All TCR beta repertoires analysed originated from sorted CD3+CD56+NKG2C+, CD3+CD56+NKG2C- and CD3+CD56-NKG2C+ T cells.

The CDR3 runs to 15 residues. The germline CDR1 and CDR2 sequences are DFQATT and SNEGSKA (reference sequence). 5'RACE template switching with UMIs generated TCR beta cDNA. TCRdb reprocessed the 5' RACE reads and stores each CDR3 protein as one record, lacking DNA. This sample's table has some 410,000 distinct CDR3 sequences. This chain joins TRBV20-1 and TRBJ2-5; TCRdb lists TRBD1, though no DNA is available to test this call. The receptor was isolated from a woman aged 18 to 75 in good health. Sequenced sample: blood T cells: a sorted CD56 or NKG2C T cell subset, CD4+ or CD8+ T cells, or bulk PBMC T cells (not recorded which). The CDR3 reads CSARDSRAGQETQYF.